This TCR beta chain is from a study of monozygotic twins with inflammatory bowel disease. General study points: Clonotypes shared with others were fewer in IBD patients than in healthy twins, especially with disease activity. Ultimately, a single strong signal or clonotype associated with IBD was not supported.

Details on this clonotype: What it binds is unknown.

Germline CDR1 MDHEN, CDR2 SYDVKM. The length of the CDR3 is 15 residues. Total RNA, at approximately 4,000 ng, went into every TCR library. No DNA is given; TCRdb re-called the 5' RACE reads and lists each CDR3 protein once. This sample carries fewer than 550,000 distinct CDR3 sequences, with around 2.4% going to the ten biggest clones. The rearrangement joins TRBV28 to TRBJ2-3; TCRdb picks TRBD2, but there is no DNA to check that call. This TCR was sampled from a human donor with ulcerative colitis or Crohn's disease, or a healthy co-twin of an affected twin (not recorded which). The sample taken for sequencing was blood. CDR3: CASSLKGGGAGTQYF. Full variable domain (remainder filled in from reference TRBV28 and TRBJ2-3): DVKVTQSSRYLVKRTGEKVFLECVQDMDHENMFWYRQDPGLGLRLIYFSYDVKMKEKGDIPEGYSVSREKKERFSLILESASTNQTSMYLCASSLKGGGAGTQYFGPGTRLTVL.